This TCR beta chain comes out of a study of identical twins. Study results and caveats: Analyses based on zero insertions could be partly confounded by invariant MAIT and iNKT cells. Abundant beta clonotypes from cord blood had fewer insertions, unlike memory repertoires, which showed none.

In germline, CDR1 is SGDLS, CDR2 YYNGEE. The CDR3 totals 15 residues. The V end lost 4 bases, the J end lost 2 bases, and 16 bases lay between the germline ends. This clonotype has ten or more counts. The antigen is not known. MiXCR was run by TCRdb on the 5' RACE reads, yielding one entry per CDR3 protein. The sample includes roughly 220,000 distinct CDR3 sequences, 6.5% of them seen just once. This sample was shared with a second study, whose subject was T cells expressing NK-cell markers. That paper states: NKG2C+ dominant clonotypes from roughly 6 donors made up about 1.0-7.5% of CD8+ T cells. Leadership of the CD3+CD56-NKG2C+ fraction also belonged to these clonotypes in a handful of donors.

This sequence joins TRBV9 and TRBJ2-7; D is possibly TRBD2 (6 bases). Sequencing was carried out using CD8+ T cells sorted from blood. The receptor was derived from a young woman in good health. The CDR3 DNA reads as TGTGCCAGCAGCCCCACTGGGGGACTGACCTACGAGCAGTACTTC. This sequence encodes CASSPTGGLTYEQYF.